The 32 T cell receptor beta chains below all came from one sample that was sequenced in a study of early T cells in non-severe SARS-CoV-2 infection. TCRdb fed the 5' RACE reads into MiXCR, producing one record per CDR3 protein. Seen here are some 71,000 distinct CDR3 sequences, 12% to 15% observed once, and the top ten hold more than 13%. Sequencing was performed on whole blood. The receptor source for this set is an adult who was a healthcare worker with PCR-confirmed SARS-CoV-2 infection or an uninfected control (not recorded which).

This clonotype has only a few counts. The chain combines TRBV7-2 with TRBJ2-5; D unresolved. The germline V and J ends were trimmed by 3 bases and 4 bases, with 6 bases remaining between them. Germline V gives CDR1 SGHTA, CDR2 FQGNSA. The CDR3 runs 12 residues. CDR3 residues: CASSLIRETQYF. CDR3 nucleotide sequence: TGTGCCAGCAGCTTGATTAGAGAGACCCAGTACTTC.

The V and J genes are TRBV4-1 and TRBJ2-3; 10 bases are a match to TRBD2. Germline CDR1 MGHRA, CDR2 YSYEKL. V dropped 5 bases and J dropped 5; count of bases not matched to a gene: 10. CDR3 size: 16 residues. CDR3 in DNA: TGCGCCAGCAGCGCCCTACCTAGCGGGGGTGGAGATACGCAGTATTTT. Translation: CASSALPSGGGDTQYF.

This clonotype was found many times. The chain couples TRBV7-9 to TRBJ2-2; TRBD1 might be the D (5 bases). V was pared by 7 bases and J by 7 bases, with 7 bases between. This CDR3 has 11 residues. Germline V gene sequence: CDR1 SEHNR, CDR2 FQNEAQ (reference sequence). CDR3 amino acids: CASKGNGELFF. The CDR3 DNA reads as TGTGCCAGCAAGGGGAACGGGGAGCTGTTTTTT.

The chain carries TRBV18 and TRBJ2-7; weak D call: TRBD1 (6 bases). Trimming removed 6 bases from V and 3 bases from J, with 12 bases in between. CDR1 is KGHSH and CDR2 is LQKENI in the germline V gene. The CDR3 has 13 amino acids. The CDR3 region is CASSDRIDYEQYF. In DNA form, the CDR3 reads TGTGCCAGCTCTGACAGGATCGACTACGAGCAGTACTTC.

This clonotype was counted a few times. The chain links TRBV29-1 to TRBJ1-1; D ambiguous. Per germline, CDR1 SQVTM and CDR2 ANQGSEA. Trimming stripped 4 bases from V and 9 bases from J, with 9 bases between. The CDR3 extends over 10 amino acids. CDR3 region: CSVAIGQAFF. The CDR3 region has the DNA TGCAGCGTTGCGATTGGGCAAGCTTTCTTT.

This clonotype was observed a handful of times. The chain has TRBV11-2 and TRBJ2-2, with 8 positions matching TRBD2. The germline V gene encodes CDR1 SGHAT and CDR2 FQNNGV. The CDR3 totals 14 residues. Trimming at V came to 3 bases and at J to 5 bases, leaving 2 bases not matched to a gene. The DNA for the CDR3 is TGTGCCAGCAGCTTTAGCGGGGAGACCGGGGAGCTGTTTTTT. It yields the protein CASSFSGETGELFF.

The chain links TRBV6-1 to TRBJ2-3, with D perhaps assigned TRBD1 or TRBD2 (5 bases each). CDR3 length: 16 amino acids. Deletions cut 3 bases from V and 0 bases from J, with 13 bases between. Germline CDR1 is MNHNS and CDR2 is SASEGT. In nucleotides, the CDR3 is TGTGCCAGCAGTGATATACCCGGGGCTAGCACAGATACGCAGTATTTT. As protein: CASSDIPGASTDTQYF.

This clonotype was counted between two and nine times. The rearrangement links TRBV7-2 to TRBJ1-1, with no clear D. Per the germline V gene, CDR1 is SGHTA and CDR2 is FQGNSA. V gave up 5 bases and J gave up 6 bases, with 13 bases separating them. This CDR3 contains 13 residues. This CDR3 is CASSPRSLPEAFF. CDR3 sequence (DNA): TGTGCCAGCAGCCCTAGATCGTTGCCTGAAGCTTTCTTT.

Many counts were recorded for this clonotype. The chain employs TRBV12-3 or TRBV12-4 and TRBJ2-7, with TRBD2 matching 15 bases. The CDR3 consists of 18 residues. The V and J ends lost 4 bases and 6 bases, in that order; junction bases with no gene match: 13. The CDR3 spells CASSSGTSGGPSMGEQYF. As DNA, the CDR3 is TGTGCCAGCAGTTCAGGGACTAGCGGGGGGCCGTCGATGGGCGAGCAGTACTTC.

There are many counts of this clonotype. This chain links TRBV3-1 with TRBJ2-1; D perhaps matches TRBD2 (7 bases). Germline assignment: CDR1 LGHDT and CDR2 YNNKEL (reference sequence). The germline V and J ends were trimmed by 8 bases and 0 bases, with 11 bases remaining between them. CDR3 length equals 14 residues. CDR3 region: CASGGGPSYNEQFF. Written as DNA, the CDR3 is TGTGCCAGCGGCGGGGGCCCCTCCTACAATGAGCAGTTCTTC.

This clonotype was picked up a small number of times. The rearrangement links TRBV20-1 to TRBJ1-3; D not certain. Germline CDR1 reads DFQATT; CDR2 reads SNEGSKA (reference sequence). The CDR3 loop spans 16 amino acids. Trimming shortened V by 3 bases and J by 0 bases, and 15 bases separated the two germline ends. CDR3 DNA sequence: TGCAGTGCTAGTACGGACCATAAGAGCTCTGGAAACACCATATATTTT. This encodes CSASTDHKSSGNTIYF.

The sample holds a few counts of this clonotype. The chain's CDR3 is CSVEGGQVGNTIYF. CDR3 bases: TGCAGCGTTGAAGGAGGACAGGTTGGAAACACCATATATTTT. The chain is built from TRBV29-1 and TRBJ1-3; TRBD1 aligns across 7 bases. Germline CDR1 is SQVTM and CDR2 is ANQGSEA. The CDR3 is 14 residues long. Unmatched junction bases numbered 3, after V lost 1 base and J lost 3 bases.

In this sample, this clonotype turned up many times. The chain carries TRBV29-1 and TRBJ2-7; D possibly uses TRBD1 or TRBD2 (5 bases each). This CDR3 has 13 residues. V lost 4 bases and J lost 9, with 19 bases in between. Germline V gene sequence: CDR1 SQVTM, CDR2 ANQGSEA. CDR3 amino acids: CSVGDGPSGGQYF. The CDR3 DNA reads TGCAGCGTTGGGGACGGGCCCTCAGGAGGGCAGTACTTC.

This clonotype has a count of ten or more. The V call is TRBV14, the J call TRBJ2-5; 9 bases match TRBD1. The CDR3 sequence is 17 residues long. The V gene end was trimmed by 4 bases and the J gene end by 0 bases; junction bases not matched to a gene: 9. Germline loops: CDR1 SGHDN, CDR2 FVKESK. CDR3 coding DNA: TGTGCCAGCAGCCGGTATACCGGGACAGGGTACCAAGAGACCCAGTACTTC. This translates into CASSRYTGTGYQETQYF.

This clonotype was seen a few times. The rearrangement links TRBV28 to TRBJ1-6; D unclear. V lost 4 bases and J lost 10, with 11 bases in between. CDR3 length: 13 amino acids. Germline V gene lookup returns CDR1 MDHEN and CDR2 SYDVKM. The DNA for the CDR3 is TGTGCCAGCAGTTCTGGGTACGGCTCACCCCTCCACTTT. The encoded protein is CASSSGYGSPLHF.

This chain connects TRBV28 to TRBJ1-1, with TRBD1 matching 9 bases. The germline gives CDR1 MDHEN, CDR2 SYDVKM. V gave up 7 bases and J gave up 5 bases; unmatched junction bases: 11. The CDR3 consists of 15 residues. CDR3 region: CASTSLTGGETEAFF. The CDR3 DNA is TGTGCCAGCACCTCTCTCACAGGGGGCGAGACTGAAGCTTTCTTT.

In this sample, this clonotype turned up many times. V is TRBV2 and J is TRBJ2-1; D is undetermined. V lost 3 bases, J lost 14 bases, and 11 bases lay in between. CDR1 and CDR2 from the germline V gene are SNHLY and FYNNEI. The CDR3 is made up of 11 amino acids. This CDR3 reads CASSEASLKFF. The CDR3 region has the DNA TGTGCCAGCAGTGAGGCCAGTCTAAAGTTCTTC.

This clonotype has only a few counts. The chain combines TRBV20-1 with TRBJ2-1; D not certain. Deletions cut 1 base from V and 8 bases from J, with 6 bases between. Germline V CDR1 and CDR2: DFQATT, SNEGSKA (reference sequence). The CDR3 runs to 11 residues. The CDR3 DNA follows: TGCAGTGCTAGAGCCTATGATGAGCAGTTCTTC. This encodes CSARAYDEQFF.

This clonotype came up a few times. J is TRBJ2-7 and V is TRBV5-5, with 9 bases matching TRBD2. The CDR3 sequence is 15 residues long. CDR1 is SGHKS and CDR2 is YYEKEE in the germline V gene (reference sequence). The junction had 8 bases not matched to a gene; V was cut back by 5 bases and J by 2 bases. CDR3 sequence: CASSQGPSGTYEQYF. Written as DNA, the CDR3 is TGTGCCAGCAGTCAAGGACCTAGCGGGACCTACGAGCAGTACTTC.

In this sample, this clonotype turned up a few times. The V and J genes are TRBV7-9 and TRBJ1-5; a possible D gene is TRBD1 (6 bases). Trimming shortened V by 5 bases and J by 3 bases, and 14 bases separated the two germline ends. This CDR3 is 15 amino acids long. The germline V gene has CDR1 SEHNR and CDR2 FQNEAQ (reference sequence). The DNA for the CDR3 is TGTGCCAGCAGCACGGGGGGGCAGGACAATCAGCCCCAGCATTTT. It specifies CASSTGGQDNQPQHF. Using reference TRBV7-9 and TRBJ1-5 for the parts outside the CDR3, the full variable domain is DTGVSQNPRHKITKRGQNVTFRCDPISEHNRLYWYRQTLGQGPEFLTYFQNEAQLEKSRLLSDRFSAERPKGSFSTLEIQRTEQGDSAMYLCASSTGGQDNQPQHFGDGTRLSIL.

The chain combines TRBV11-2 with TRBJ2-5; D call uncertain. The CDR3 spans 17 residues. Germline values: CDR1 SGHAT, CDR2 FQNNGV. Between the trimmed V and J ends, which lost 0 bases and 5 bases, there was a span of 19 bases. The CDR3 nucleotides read TGTGCCAGCAGCTTAGATCGGAAAACCTTTCGTGGGGAGACCCAGTACTTC. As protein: CASSLDRKTFRGETQYF.

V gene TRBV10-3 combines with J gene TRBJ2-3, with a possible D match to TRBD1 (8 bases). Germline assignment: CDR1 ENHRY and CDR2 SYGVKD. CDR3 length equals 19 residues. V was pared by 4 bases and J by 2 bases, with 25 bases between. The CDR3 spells CAISATPGQGGINTDTQYF. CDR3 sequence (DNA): TGTGCCATCAGTGCCACTCCAGGACAGGGAGGGATCAACACAGATACGCAGTATTTT.

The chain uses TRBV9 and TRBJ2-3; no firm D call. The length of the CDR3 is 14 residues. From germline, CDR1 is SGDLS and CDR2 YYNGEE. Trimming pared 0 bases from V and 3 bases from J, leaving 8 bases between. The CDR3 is CASSVVVETDTQYF. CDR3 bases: TGTGCCAGCAGCGTAGTGGTTGAGACAGATACGCAGTATTTT. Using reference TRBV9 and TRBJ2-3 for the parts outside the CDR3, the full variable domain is DSGVTQTPKHLITATGQRVTLRCSPRSGDLSVYWYQQSLDQGLQFLIQYYNGEERAKGNILERFSAQQFPDLHSELNLSSLELGDSALYFCASSVVVETDTQYFGPGTRLTVL.

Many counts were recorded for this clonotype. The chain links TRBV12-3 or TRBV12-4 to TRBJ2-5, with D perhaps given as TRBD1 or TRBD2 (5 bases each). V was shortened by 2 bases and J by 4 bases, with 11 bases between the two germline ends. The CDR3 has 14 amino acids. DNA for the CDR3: TGTGCCAGCAGTTTAAGTCGGGGCAGAGAGACCCAGTACTTC. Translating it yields CASSLSRGRETQYF.

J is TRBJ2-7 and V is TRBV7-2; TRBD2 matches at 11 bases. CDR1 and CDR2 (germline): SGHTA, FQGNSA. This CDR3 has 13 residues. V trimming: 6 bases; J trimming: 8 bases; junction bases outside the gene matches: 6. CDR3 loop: CASSSRTSGQQYF. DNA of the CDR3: TGTGCCAGCAGTTCTCGGACTAGCGGGCAGCAGTACTTC.

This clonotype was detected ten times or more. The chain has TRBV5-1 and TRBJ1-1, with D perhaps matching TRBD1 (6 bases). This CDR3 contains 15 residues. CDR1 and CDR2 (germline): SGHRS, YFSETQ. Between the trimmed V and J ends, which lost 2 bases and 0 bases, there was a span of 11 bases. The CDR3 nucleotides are TGCGCCAGCAGCTTCGTACAGGGACTGAACACTGAAGCTTTCTTT. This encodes CASSFVQGLNTEAFF.

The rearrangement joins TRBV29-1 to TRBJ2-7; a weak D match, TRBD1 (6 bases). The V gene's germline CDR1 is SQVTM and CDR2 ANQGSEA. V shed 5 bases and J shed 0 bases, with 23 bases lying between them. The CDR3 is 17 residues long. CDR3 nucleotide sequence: TGCAGCGTTAAGGCTTTGGGGGCAGGTGATATCTCCTACGAGCAGTACTTC. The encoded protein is CSVKALGAGDISYEQYF.

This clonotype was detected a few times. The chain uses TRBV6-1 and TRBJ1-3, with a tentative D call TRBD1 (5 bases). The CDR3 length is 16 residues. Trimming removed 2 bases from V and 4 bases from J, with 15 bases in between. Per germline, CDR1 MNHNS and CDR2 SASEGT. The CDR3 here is CASSEQGSPGGNTIYF. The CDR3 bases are TGTGCCAGCAGTGAACAGGGCAGCCCGGGGGGAAACACCATATATTTT.

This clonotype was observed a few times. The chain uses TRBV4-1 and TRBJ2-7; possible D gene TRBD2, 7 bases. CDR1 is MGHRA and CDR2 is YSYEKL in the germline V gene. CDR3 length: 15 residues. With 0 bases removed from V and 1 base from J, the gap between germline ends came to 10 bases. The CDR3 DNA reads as TGCGCCAGCAGCCAAGAAGGGGGGGGTTCCTACGAGCAGTACTTC. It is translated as CASSQEGGGSYEQYF.

The CDR3 here is CASSFRDRAYEQYF. In nucleotides, the CDR3 is TGTGCCAGCAGCTTCCGGGACAGGGCCTACGAGCAGTACTTC. The rearrangement joins TRBV9 to TRBJ2-7; TRBD1 aligns across 9 bases. Losses at the gene ends were 4 bases for V and 2 bases for J; bases not matched to a gene: 4. This CDR3 region has 14 residues. Looked up from germline, CDR1 is SGDLS and CDR2 is YYNGEE.

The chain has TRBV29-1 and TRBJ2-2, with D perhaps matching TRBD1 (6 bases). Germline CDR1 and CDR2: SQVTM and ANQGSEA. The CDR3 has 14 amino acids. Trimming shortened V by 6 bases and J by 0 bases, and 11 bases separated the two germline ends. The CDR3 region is CSVGTPANTGELFF. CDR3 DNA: TGCAGCGTCGGGACACCTGCGAACACCGGGGAGCTGTTTTTT.

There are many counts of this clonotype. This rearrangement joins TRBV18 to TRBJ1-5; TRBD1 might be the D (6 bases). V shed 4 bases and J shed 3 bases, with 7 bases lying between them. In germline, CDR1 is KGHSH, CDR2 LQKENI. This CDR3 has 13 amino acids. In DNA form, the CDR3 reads TGTGCCAGCTCACGGGACACCAATCAGCCCCAGCATTTT. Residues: CASSRDTNQPQHF.